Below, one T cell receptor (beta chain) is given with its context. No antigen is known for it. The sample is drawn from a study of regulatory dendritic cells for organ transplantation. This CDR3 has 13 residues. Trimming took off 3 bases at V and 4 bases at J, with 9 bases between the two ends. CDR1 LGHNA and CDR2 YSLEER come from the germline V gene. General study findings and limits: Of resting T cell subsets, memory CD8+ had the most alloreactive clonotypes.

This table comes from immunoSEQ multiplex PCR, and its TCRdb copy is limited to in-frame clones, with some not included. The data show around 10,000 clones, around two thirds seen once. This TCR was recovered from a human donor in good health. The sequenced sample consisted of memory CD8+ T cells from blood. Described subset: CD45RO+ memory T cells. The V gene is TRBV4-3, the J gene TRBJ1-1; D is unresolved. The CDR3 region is CASSHTGFTEAFF. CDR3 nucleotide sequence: TGCGCCAGCAGCCATACTGGATTCACTGAAGCTTTCTTT.